This TCR beta chain was identified during a study of OX40 agonist ivuxolimab in advanced cancers. The wider study: The study treated patients with ivuxolimab, an agonistic anti-OX40 (CD134) antibody.

Trimming at V came to 4 bases and at J to 6 bases, leaving 0 bases not matched to a gene. The CDR3 runs to 14 residues. Germline V gene lookup returns CDR1 ENHRY and CDR2 SYGVKD. Profiling relied on immunoSEQ multiplex PCR, and the TCRdb table lists in-frame clones only, not all of them. This sample has around 78,000 clones, with around 86% found just once. In the case of this clone: Its cognate antigen is unknown.

Findings of the study overall: Both CD4+ and CD8+ T cell populations in blood had undergone clonal expansion by week 6 at 0.1 to 3.0 mg/kg. Expanded clones tended on average to be more numerous among CD8+ T cells than CD4+. The antigen specificity of the peripheral T cells (those that were expanded) was not determined.

The clonotype originates from an adult with an advanced solid tumor such as melanoma, head and neck, liver or kidney cancer. The chain links TRBV10-3 to TRBJ2-1, with TRBD2 identical over 13 bases. Sequenced material: CD4+ or CD8+ T cells sorted from blood, taken in a trial of the OX40 agonist ivuxolimab. This CDR3 is CAISGTSGSNEQFF. The CDR3 nucleotides read TGTGCCATCAGTGGGACTAGCGGGAGCAATGAGCAGTTCTTC.